This T cell receptor beta chain was captured by sequencing in a study of shared clonotypes between healthy human individuals. There were no recent acute infections or vaccinations among the donors, who were healthy HIV-negative adults. Method: immunoSEQ multiplex PCR; TCRdb's copy keeps in-frame clones and lacks some. The sample contains a few million clones, around nine tenths of which appear only once. Sequences were obtained from naive CD4+ T cells sorted from blood. Noted subset: CD45RA+ positively selected. The sequence came from a man younger than 35 in good health.

This CDR3 is CASSLPEGYSGNTIYF. DNA of the CDR3: TGCGCCAGCAGCTTGCCGGAAGGTTACTCTGGAAACACCATATATTTT. J is TRBJ1-3 and V is TRBV5-1; D is unresolved. The CDR3 is made up of 16 amino acids. Trimming shortened V by 1 base and J by 0 bases, and 11 bases separated the two germline ends. Germline V lookup: CDR1 SGHRS, CDR2 YFSETQ.